This T cell receptor beta chain was sequenced for a study of identical twins listed by TCRdb under 2016. Turning to the overall study: The study deep-sequenced TCR alpha and beta repertoires from monozygotic twins, unrelated adults of various ages and cord blood to test whether fetal clonotypes persist. To rule out contamination, replicate twin experiments were performed at different times with different library preparation protocols.

Study-wide findings and limitations: In monozygotic twins, recombination models systematically underestimated out-of-frame TCR alpha sharing, but the models matched the sharing seen between unrelated individuals. Because the same donors could not be followed over many years, the conclusions depended on cross-sectional statistical analysis. Compared with coincidental sharing between unrelated individuals, an excess of low generation-probability sequences was observed among out-of-frame TCR alpha sequences shared between twins. The excess sharing between twins in beta out-of-frame sequences was weaker because fewer shared sequences reduced the signal-to-noise ratio. Fewer insertions were carried by abundant cord blood beta clonotypes; a weaker similar trend was observed in young adult naive repertoires, while no such trend was observed in memory repertoires. Invariant T cells such as MAIT and iNKT could partly confound zero-insertion analyses, though diverse VJ usage argued against this for most clonotypes.

The CDR3 measures 16 amino acids from cysteine to phenylalanine. Of the read, only the CDR3 DNA is kept; its 48 bases are in frame from base 1. CDR1 is given as ENHRY and CDR2 as SYGVKD, both from the germline V gene. Germline trimming: 6 bases from V, 1 base from J; junction bases outside gene matches: 11. The method behind the library was 5' RACE. Sequenced using an Illumina HiSeq 2000. A universal primer binding site was introduced by template switching, and a unique molecular identifier was present in the final cDNA, enabling accurate counting of TCR cDNA molecules. Specific primers in the conserved constant-segment region were used to synthesize first-strand cDNA for TCR alpha and beta chains. To control for contamination, every cDNA library was double barcoded, receiving both a SMART-Mk sample barcode and Illumina barcodes. TruSeq adapter sequences and Illumina sample barcodes were added in two successive PCR steps. The TCR alpha and beta cDNA libraries were sequenced on the Illumina HiSeq platform using custom primers. Under the source paper's analysis protocol: MiGEC was used to process raw reads and extract unique molecular identifiers, and MiXCR was used to find CDR3 positions. Recombination models were inferred per individual with the repgenHMM and IGoR tools using an EM algorithm. Shared clonotypes were analyzed with the tcR package in R, and sharing was normalized by the product of cloneset sizes. Out-of-frame nonproductive sequences were analyzed to study raw recombination free of thymic and clonal selection effects. In-frame beta chains were kept once TCRdb had trimmed the public reads at Q25 with fastp and called clones with MiXCR. A single entry per CDR3 protein holds the most common genes and DNA from its merged rows. None of the V and J calls come from the authors' own analysis; TCRdb made them. In all, the sample holds some 1,700,000 distinct CDR3 sequences, and about 30% of those were seen once. The leading ten clones occupy 0.27% of the sample.

Only healthy Caucasian donors were included. This clonotype came up a few times. It has no known antigen specificity. Base qualities are missing; no much larger clone stands one base away. The TCR comes from a newborn girl in good health. Sequencing was performed on cord blood. The chain is made from TRBV10-3 and TRBJ1-1; 7 bases in between match TRBD1. The DNA sequence reads TGTGCCATCAGCCCGTACCTGGACAGGCCGAACACTGAAGCTTTCTTT. This is translated as CAISPYLDRPNTEAFF.